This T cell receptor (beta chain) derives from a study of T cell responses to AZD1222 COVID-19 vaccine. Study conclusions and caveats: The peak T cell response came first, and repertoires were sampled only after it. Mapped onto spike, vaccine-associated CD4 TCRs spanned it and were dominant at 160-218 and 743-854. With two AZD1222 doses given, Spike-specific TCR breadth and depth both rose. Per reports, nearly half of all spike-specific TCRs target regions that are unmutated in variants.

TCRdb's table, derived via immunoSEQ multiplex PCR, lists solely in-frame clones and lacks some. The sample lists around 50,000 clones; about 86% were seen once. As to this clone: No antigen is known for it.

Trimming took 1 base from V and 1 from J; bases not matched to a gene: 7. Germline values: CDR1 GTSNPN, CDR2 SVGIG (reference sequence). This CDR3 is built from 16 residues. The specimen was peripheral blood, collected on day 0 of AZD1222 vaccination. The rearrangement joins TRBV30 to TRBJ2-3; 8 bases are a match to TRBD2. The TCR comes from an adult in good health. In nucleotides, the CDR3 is TGTGCCTGGAGTGAGTTAGCGGGACTCCGCACAGATACGCAGTATTTT. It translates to CAWSELAGLRTDTQYF.